This TCR beta chain was documented in a study of shared clonotypes between healthy human individuals (dated by TCRdb to 2019 to 2021). Turning to the overall study: A couple of women and three men aged 18 to 49 years were included in the cohort. To increase sequencing depth and limit assay-specific biases, different laboratories used diverse techniques to prepare libraries and sequence TCR repertoires. Per donor, leukapheresis produced somewhere between about 0.94 and 9.5 billion PBMCs. To estimate repertoire size and how much clonotype sharing occurs between individuals, the study deeply sequenced the blood TCR repertoires of about 5 healthy adults. For each donor, CD4 naive and CD4 memory were each run on three plates, CD8 naive on two plates, and CD8 memory on one plate. Study-wide findings and limitations: Across a handful of donors, about 4.5% of naive CD4, roughly 3.5% of naive CD8, about 2% of memory CD4, and approximately 0.4% of memory CD8 clonotypes were shared. Based on pairwise subsampling, the degree of clonotype sharing among donors was expected to be affected by sequencing depth. Compared with non-shared clonotypes, clonotypes shared by all four sorted-subset donors had higher generation probabilities. Incomplete sequencing was indicated by rarefaction of sorted-subset datasets, despite the large sequencing depth. Only blood was sampled, and tissue TCR repertoires likely differ from those in blood. Naive subsets generally had larger estimated clonotype richness than memory subsets did. The genetic and exposure-history diversity represented was limited by the small number of donors.

TCR CDR3 regions were amplified from genomic DNA by multiplex PCR using the deep immunoSEQ assay. Extracted genomic DNA from each cell subset was spread evenly across all wells of several immunoSEQ 96-well plates, with each plate serving as a replicate. For sorted subsets, each replicate PCR was loaded with roughly 200 ng genomic DNA, equivalent to about 30,000 T cell genomes. Purified libraries were quantified with a Qubit 3.0 fluorometer, sized on a Bioanalyzer 2100, and re-quantified with the KAPA Library Quantification kit. Every immunoSEQ 96-well plate was sequenced on a dedicated single-read 150-cycle Illumina NextSeq 550 flow cell. The paper's processing steps were these. Because only junctional sequences without quality scores were contained in the immunoSEQ output, filtering matching that applied to full-length reads could not be performed. To assign V/J genes and CDR3, sequences were annotated against IMGT germline references using PyIR, a Python wrapper for IgBLAST v1.9. Reads with weak V/J assignments (E-value above 1e-6), missing CDR3, stop codons, out-of-frame junctions, or ambiguous translated residues were removed. V3J clonotypes were defined by identical inferred V gene, J gene, and CDR3 amino acid sequence. Percentage overlap between repertoires was computed as shared unique clonotypes divided by the size of the smaller repertoire. Repertoire richness was assessed with RTK rarefaction, the Chao1 estimator, and Recon v2.1 estimates of unobserved clonotypes. For all TCRbeta clonotypes obtained by the gDNA method from a handful of donors, generation probabilities were computed with OLGA. TCRdb holds this immuneACCESS table with in-frame rearrangements only. Some clones are missing; in checked studies, unresolved V genes explain under half, and the rest has no known cause. That table gives V, J and clone size, and the DNA gave D and trimming. For this sample the table gives approximately 980,000 clones, of which more than 75% were detected only once. Over 1.3% of the sample rests with the top ten.

The donors were healthy, HIV-negative adults with no recently reported acute infections or vaccinations. All donors were Caucasian adults living in Nashville, Tennessee, USA. Magnetic negative selection was used to enrich CD4+ T cells, after which naive cells were positively selected on CD45RA and the negative fraction became the memory subset. Blood was collected by leukapheresis, and PBMCs were isolated by Ficoll-Histopaque density gradient centrifugation and then cryopreserved in liquid nitrogen vapor phase. Analytical flow cytometry was used to check the purity and quantity of each magnetically sorted T cell population. From each sorted fraction, genomic DNA was isolated and quantified by UV absorbance on a Nanodrop 2000c. V and J are truncated by 0 bases and 6 bases respectively, leaving an intervening sequence of 7 bases. The CDR3 sequence holds 13 residues, the cysteine and phenylalanine included. CDR3 DNA is the only sequence kept; it has 39 bases, read in frame from the first base. CDR1 and CDR2 were assigned from the germline V gene as SGHRS and YFSETQ.

Details on this clone: Its antigen is still unknown. No base qualities exist here, and no much larger clone lies one base off it.

The TCR originated in a man aged 18 to 30 in good health. The sequenced sample consisted of memory CD4+ T cells sorted from blood. What the cell subset or site label conveys for this sample: CD45RA-negative fraction. The chain employs TRBV5-1 and TRBJ1-5; the D gene identity is not certain. The nucleotide sequence is given as TGCGCCAGCAGCTTGGAGGGTCCTCAGCCCCAGCATTTT. It codes for CASSLEGPQPQHF.